The T cell receptor beta chain under discussion was sequenced for a study of blood T cells in healthy people across ages (dated by TCRdb to the mid-2010s). Study-level background: In model experiments, template switching captured roughly one uniquely barcoded TCR beta cDNA molecule for every two T cells. Age-related changes in TCR beta repertoire diversity were measured in the study by deep sequencing normalized with unique cDNA molecular identifiers. To avoid experimental bias, donors of different ages were distributed randomly across sequencing lanes. Four age groups were formed from the donors: young (average about 17 years), middle-aged (around 40), aged (more than 55) and long-lived (approximately 78). Using the same blood draw, the study looked at two additional independent replicas of 1 million unique cDNA reads for two donors, one aged 18 to 30 and the other aged 80 or older.

The cysteine opens and the phenylalanine closes a CDR3 of 12 amino acids. Solely the CDR3 DNA is kept, with 36 bases framed from the first base. The germline V gene (reference sequence) supplies CDR1 SGHKS and CDR2 YYEKEE. V lost 4 bases and J lost 2 bases; the stretch between them is 7 bases long. This clonotype was recorded at least ten times. Its antigen target is currently unknown. Base qualities were left out, and no much larger clone turns up one base away. The roughly 37 donors, aged roughly 6 to 95 years, were systemically healthy Caucasian individuals from Russia. Around 9.8 milliliters of peripheral blood were collected from each donor into EDTA-treated Vacutainer tubes. Ficoll-Paque density-gradient centrifugation was used to isolate PBMCs, with at least 6.5 million per sample. Trizol reagent was used to extract total RNA from PBMCs, with at least 5.5 micrograms per sample. Naive CD45RAhigh/CD27high T cell percentages were measured by flow cytometry on a PBMC aliquot from every donor.

The paper as a whole reports these results and caveats: Observed TCR beta diversity per million T cells fell roughly linearly with age, and a significant reduction was already apparent by age around 40. Observed TCR beta diversity correlated strongly with the percentage of naive T cells measured by flow cytometry. Estimates of total diversity based on one million sequenced T cells were considered lower bounds and underestimates. Bulk unsorted PBMC profiling prevented conclusive comparison of naive and antigen-experienced compartments. The long-lived group showed more naive CD4+ T cells, fewer expanded clones and increased TCR diversity than the aged group, suggesting age selection. Because the CMV infection status of the donors was unknown, age-related changes in expanded clonotypes may potentially have been confounded.

Libraries were made using 5' RACE. Sequencing was carried out with an Illumina HiSeq 2500. A second PCR of about 6 to 12 cycles was run with a J-beta primer mix and a sample-barcoded 5' primer. A template-switch 5' adaptor carrying 12 random nucleotides introduced a unique molecular identifier onto each TCR beta cDNA molecule. At least 2.5 million CDR3-containing paired-end reads were obtained from each sample. First-strand cDNA synthesis was performed from all RNA using the Mint cDNA synthesis kit, with priming by a TRBC-specific oligonucleotide. Following uracil-DNA glycosylase treatment, all cDNA underwent a first 18-cycle PCR with the universal primers M1SS and BC2_uni_R. On the authors' methods: For normalization, 1 million high-quality reads, each with a distinct molecular identifier, were randomly selected from each sample. Reads sharing molecular identifiers were discarded rather than binned into consensus sequences. MiTCR, run with a Q25 quality threshold and the strictest error-elimination algorithm, handled CDR3 identification, clonotype clustering and error correction. A nonparametric unseen species model using Euler transformation provided a lower-bound estimate of total TCR beta diversity. TCRdb reran the public reads through fastp at Q25 and MiXCR, keeping productive beta chains. Each entry is one CDR3 protein sequence, shown with its most common DNA and genes. TCRdb, not the authors, supplied the V and J calls. This sample gives 550,000 to 750,000 distinct CDR3 sequences in total; roughly 21% of them show up just once. Jointly, the top ten make up 3% to 4% of the sample.

Sequencing used blood. The chain is encoded by TRBV5-5 joined to TRBJ2-7; 5 matching bases give a weak D call of TRBD1. This clonotype was obtained from a man between 65 and 80 years old in good health. The CDR3 protein is CASSADTYEQYF. At the DNA level, the sequence is TGTGCCAGCAGCGCGGACACCTACGAGCAGTACTTC.